One sample yielded the 17 T cell receptor beta chains listed below, sequenced in a study of T cell responses to AZD1222 COVID-19 vaccine. Clones were read by immunoSEQ multiplex PCR, and TCRdb kept only the in-frame ones, dropping some. Of roughly 150,000 clones detected, 92% appear once; the ten largest clones hold around 1.3%. The input for sequencing was peripheral blood, taken on day 0 of AZD1222 vaccination. The receptors here all came from an adult in good health.

This clone appeared a single time. V is TRBV19 and J is TRBJ1-1; possible D gene TRBD1, 6 bases. CDR3 length: 15 amino acids. V was shortened by 2 bases and J by 4 bases, with 14 bases between the two germline ends. CDR1 is LNHDA and CDR2 is SQIVND in the germline V gene (reference sequence). The CDR3 region is CASSIRGAYSTEAFF. The CDR3 bases are TGTGCCAGTAGTATACGGGGGGCGTACAGCACTGAAGCTTTCTTT.

Note on this clone: This CDR3 is also generated by other DNA sequences in the sample. The chain has TRBV3-1 (or the pseudogene TRBV3-2) and TRBJ1-2; 8 bases agree with TRBD1. CDR1 and CDR2 from the germline V gene are LGHDT and YNNKEL (reference sequence). The J segment lost 4 bases and the V segment lost 0 bases, leaving 4 bases of the junction unmatched. The CDR3 is made up of 15 amino acids. The DNA for the CDR3 is TGTGCCAGCAGCCAAGATCAGGGGGCGGGCTATGGCTACACCTTC. It specifies CASSQDQGAGYGYTF.

This chain links TRBV5-6 with TRBJ2-1, with TRBD2 matching 12 bases. The CDR3 is 17 amino acids. CDR1 is SGHDT and CDR2 is YYEEEE in the germline V gene. Germline trimming cut 1 base from V and 9 bases from J; bases unmatched to any gene: 11. The CDR3 protein is CASSLRTSGDIGTEQFF. The DNA of the CDR3 is TGTGCCAGCAGCTTGAGGACTAGCGGGGACATCGGGACTGAGCAGTTCTTC.

J is TRBJ2-1 and V is TRBV7-9; TRBD2 matches at 7 bases. Germline loops: CDR1 SEHNR, CDR2 FQNEAQ (reference sequence). This CDR3 region has 15 residues. Trimming at V came to 3 bases and at J to 5 bases, leaving 7 bases not matched to a gene. The CDR3 is CASSFSLADHNEQFF. CDR3 sequence (DNA): TGTGCCAGCAGCTTCAGTCTAGCGGACCACAATGAGCAGTTCTTC.

J is TRBJ2-7 and V is TRBV27, with 9 bases matching TRBD1. The junction had 4 bases not matched to a gene; V was cut back by 4 bases and J by 3 bases. Germline lookup yields CDR1 MNHEY and CDR2 SMNVEV (reference sequence). This CDR3 is 14 amino acids long. CDR3 sequence reads: CASSSGQGYYEQYF. The CDR3, as DNA: TGTGCCAGCAGTTCGGGACAGGGCTACTACGAGCAGTACTTC.

V is TRBV14 and J is TRBJ2-5; a weak D match, TRBD2 (6 bases). This CDR3 contains 14 residues. V gave up 4 bases and J gave up 4 bases, with 13 bases separating them. Germline CDR1 SGHDN, CDR2 FVKESK. The CDR3 region is CASSLAVEGETQYF. The CDR3 coding sequence is TGTGCCAGCAGCCTGGCAGTGGAGGGAGAGACCCAGTACTTC.

The chain combines TRBV5-1 with TRBJ2-7, with 10 bases identical to TRBD1. The CDR3 totals 14 residues. Germline V gene lookup returns CDR1 SGHRS and CDR2 YFSETQ. The ends lost 3 bases at V and 0 bases at J; junction bases unmatched: 0. The CDR3 is CASSWTGGSYEQYF. The DNA of the CDR3 is TGCGCCAGCAGCTGGACAGGGGGCTCCTACGAGCAGTACTTC.

The chain is built from TRBV2 and TRBJ1-1; D remains unclear. CDR3 length equals 15 residues. V was pared by 3 bases and J by 1 base, with 12 bases between. CDR1 is SNHLY and CDR2 is FYNNEI in the germline V gene. CDR3 sequence reads: CASSDRPWGNTEAFF. DNA of the CDR3: TGTGCCAGCAGTGACCGCCCTTGGGGGAACACTGAAGCTTTCTTT.

The CDR3 coding sequence is TGTGCCAGCAGCCAAGTCGGACAGGCGCCTTATGGCTACACCTTC. Translated, it gives CASSQVGQAPYGYTF. The gene calls are TRBV4-2 and TRBJ1-2; 7 bases match TRBD1. CDR1 and CDR2 (germline): LGHNA, YNFKEQ. The CDR3 covers 15 residues. Losses at the gene ends were 1 base for V and 5 bases for J; bases not matched to a gene: 7.

This clone was recorded once. The chain uses TRBV9 and TRBJ1-1, with D possibly TRBD1 on 5 matching bases. V dropped 4 bases and J dropped 3 bases, with 16 bases sitting between them. Germline CDR1 and CDR2: SGDLS and YYNGEE. The CDR3 is 15 residues long. The DNA for the CDR3 is TGTGCCAGCAGCCCGGGGGGAGGGGCGGACACTGAAGCTTTCTTT. Its protein is CASSPGGGADTEAFF.

This chain joins TRBV5-1 and TRBJ2-2; D is perhaps TRBD2 (5 bases). Trimming removed 0 bases at V and 5 bases at J, with 14 bases between. Germline values: CDR1 SGHRS, CDR2 YFSETQ. This CDR3 region has 16 residues. The CDR3 spells CASSLVGDPGTGELFF. The CDR3 region has the DNA TGCGCCAGCAGCTTGGTAGGTGACCCGGGAACCGGGGAGCTGTTTTTT. Full variable domain (rest looked up from reference TRBV5-1 and TRBJ2-2): KAGVTQTPRYLIKTRGQQVTLSCSPISGHRSVSWYQQTPGQGLQFLFEYFSETQRNKGNFPGRFSGRQFSNSRSEMNVSTLELGDSALYLCASSLVGDPGTGELFFGEGSRLTVL.

The chain carries TRBV6-5 and TRBJ1-4; D not certain. This CDR3 contains 14 residues. CDR1 is MNHEY and CDR2 is SVGAGI in the germline V gene. The germline V and J ends were trimmed by 2 bases and 3 bases, with 7 bases remaining between them. CDR3 region: CASSYGEPNEKLFF. For the CDR3, the DNA is TGTGCCAGCAGTTACGGGGAGCCTAATGAAAAACTGTTTTTT.

The J gene is TRBJ2-2, the V gene TRBV10-2; D uncertain. Germline V gene sequence: CDR1 WSHSY, CDR2 SAAADI. Trimming removed 7 bases from V and 2 bases from J, with 8 bases in between. This CDR3 is built from 13 residues. CDR3 in amino acids: CASMTSNTGELFF. The CDR3 coding sequence is TGCGCCAGCATGACGTCTAACACCGGGGAGCTGTTTTTT.

This chain links TRBV7-3 with TRBJ1-1; D ambiguous. CDR1 is SGHTA, CDR2 FQGTGA, per germline. The length of the CDR3 is 15 residues. The V end was cut by 2 bases, the J end by 5 bases, with 15 bases between. This CDR3 is CASSLFGDQGTEAFF. In DNA, the CDR3 is TGTGCCAGCAGCTTATTCGGGGATCAAGGTACTGAAGCTTTCTTT.

The chain couples TRBV28 to TRBJ1-6; TRBD1 is a possible D gene (6 bases). The ends were cut back, 3 bases at V and 4 bases at J, with 28 bases in the middle. Germline-derived CDR1 and CDR2 are MDHEN and SYDVKM. The CDR3 totals 21 residues. The CDR3 here is CASSFPGTTGRERGYNSPLHF. Here the CDR3 DNA reads TGTGCCAGCAGTTTCCCAGGGACAACGGGGAGGGAGAGGGGATATAATTCACCCCTCCACTTT.

This clone has only one observation. V usage is TRBV5-5 and J usage is TRBJ2-2; the D gene is possibly TRBD1 (6 bases). Germline V gene sequence: CDR1 SGHKS, CDR2 YYEKEE (reference sequence). This CDR3 is built from 15 residues. Trimming shortened V by 5 bases and J by 0 bases, and 11 bases separated the two germline ends. CDR3: CASRHGQTNTGELFF. CDR3 bases: TGTGCCAGCAGACATGGACAGACGAACACCGGGGAGCTGTTTTTT.

V is TRBV5-6 and J is TRBJ2-7; D remains unclear. CDR1 is SGHDT and CDR2 is YYEEEE in the germline V gene. CDR3 length: 16 amino acids. V lost 0 bases and J lost 2, with 15 bases in between. CDR3 protein: CASSLDGYIHPYEQYF. The CDR3 DNA reads TGTGCCAGCAGCTTGGACGGGTACATCCACCCCTACGAGCAGTACTTC.